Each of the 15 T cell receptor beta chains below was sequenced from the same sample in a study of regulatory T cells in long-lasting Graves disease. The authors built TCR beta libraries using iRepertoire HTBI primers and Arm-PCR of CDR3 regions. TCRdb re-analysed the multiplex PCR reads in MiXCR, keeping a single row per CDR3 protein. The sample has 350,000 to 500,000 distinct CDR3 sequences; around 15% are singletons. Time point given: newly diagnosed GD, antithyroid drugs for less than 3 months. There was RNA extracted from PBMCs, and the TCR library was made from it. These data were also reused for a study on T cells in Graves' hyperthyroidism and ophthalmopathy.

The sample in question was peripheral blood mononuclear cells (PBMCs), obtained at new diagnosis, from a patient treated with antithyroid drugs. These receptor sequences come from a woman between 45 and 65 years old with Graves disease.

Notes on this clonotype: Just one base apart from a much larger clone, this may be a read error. CDR3 in DNA: TGTGCCAGCAGCTCACTAAGTTACGGGGAGCTGTTTTTT. Translation gives CASSSLSYGELFF. The chain uses TRBV7-3 and TRBJ2-2, with no clear D. The CDR3 runs to 13 residues. V lost 4 bases and J lost 7, with 10 bases in between. CDR1 is SGHTA and CDR2 is FQGTGA in the germline V gene.

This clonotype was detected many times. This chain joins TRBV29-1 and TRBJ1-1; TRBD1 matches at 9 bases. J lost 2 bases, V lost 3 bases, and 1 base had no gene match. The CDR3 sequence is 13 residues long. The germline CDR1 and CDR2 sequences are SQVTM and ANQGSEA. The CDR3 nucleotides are TGCAGCGTTGAGGGACAGGGAAACACTGAAGCTTTCTTT. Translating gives CSVEGQGNTEAFF.

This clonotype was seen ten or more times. CDR3 in amino acids: CASSPGPGANEKLFF. CDR3 nucleotides: TGTGCCAGCTCACCAGGTCCAGGGGCTAATGAAAAACTGTTTTTT. The chain employs TRBV18 and TRBJ1-4; a possible D gene is TRBD1 (6 bases). The V gene's germline CDR1 is KGHSH and CDR2 LQKENI. This CDR3 region has 15 residues. Trimming cost V 2 bases and J 3 bases, with 10 bases left between them.

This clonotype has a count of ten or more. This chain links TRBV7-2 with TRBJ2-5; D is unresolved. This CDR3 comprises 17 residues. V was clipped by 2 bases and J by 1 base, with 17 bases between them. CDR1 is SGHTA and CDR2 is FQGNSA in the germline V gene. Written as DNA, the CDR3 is TGTGCCAGCAGCTTAATAGGTGTCGGGTCGCTCCAAGAGACCCAGTACTTC. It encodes CASSLIGVGSLQETQYF.

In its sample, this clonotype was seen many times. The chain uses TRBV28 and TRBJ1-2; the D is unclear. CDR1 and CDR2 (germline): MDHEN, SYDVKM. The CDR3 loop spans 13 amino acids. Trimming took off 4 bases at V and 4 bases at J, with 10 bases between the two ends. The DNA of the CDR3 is TGTGCCAGCAGTTCGACACCCTCCTATGGCTACACCTTC. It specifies CASSSTPSYGYTF.

Here the CDR3 reads CASSWDRDGTNYGYTF. The CDR3 DNA sequence: TGCGCCAGCAGCTGGGATCGGGACGGAACTAACTATGGCTACACCTTC. The chain employs TRBV5-1 and TRBJ1-2; TRBD1 is a possible D gene (5 bases). The CDR3 length is 16 residues. The V and J ends lost 3 bases and 0 bases respectively, with 15 bases between them. Germline V CDR1 and CDR2: SGHRS, YFSETQ. Drawing the rest from reference TRBV5-1 and TRBJ1-2, the complete variable domain is KAGVTQTPRYLIKTRGQQVTLSCSPISGHRSVSWYQQTPGQGLQFLFEYFSETQRNKGNFPGRFSGRQFSNSRSEMNVSTLELGDSALYLCASSWDRDGTNYGYTFGSGTRLTVV.

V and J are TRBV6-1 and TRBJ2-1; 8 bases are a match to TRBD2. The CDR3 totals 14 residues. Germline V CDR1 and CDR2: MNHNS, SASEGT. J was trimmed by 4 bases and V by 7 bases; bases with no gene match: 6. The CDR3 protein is CASTDSGSYNEQFF. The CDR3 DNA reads TGTGCCAGCACAGACAGCGGGAGTTACAATGAGCAGTTCTTC.

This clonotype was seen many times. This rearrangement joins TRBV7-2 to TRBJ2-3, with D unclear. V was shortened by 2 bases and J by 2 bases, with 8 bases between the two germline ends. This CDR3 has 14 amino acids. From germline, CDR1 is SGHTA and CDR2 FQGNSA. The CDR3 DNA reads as TGTGCCAGCAGCTTACCTACTGTCACAGATACGCAGTATTTT. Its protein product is CASSLPTVTDTQYF. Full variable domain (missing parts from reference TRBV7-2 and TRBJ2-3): GAGVSQSPSNKVTEKGKDVELRCDPISGHTALYWYRQSLGQGLEFLIYFQGNSAPDKSGLPSDRFSAERTGGSVSTLTIQRTQQEDSAVYLCASSLPTVTDTQYFGPGTRLTVL.

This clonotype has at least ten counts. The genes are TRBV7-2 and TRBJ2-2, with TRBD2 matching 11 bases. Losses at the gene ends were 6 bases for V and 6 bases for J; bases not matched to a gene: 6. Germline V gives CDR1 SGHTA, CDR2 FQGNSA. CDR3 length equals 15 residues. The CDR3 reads CASRPTSGRPGELFF. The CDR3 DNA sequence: TGTGCCAGCAGACCTACTAGCGGGAGACCCGGGGAGCTGTTTTTT.

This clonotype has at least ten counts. Here the CDR3 DNA reads TGTGCCAGCAGTCAGCCCGGGGAGCTGTTTTTT. Protein sequence: CASSQPGELFF. The chain is built from TRBV7-3 and TRBJ2-2; D unresolved. The germline CDR1 and CDR2 sequences are SGHTA and FQGTGA. V shed 6 bases and J shed 6 bases, with 5 bases lying between them. This CDR3 spans 11 amino acids.

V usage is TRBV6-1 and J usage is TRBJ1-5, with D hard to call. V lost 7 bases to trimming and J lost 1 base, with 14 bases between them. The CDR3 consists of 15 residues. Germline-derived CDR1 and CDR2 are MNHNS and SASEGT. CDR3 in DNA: TGTGCCAGCAATCACATGACGAGGAGCAATCAGCCCCAGCATTTT. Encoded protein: CASNHMTRSNQPQHF.

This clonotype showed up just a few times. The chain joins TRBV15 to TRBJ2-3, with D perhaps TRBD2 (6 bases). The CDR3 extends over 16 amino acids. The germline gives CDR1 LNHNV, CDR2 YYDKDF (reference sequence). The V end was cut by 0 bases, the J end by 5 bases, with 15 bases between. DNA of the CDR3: TGTGCCACCAGCAGAGATAGGGCTAGCGCGGGAGATACGCAGTATTTT. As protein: CATSRDRASAGDTQYF.

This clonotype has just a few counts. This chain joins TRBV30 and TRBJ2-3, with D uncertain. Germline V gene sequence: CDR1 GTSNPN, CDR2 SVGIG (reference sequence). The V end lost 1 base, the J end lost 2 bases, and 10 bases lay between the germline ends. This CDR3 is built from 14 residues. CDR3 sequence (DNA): TGTGCCTGGAGTGACGGCAGATTCACAGATACGCAGTATTTT. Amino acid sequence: CAWSDGRFTDTQYF.

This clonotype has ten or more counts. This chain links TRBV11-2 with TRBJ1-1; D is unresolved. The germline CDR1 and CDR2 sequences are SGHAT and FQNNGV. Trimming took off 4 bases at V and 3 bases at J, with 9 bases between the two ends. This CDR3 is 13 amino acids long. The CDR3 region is CASSSQFDTEAFF. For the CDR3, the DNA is TGTGCCAGCAGCTCCCAGTTCGACACTGAAGCTTTCTTT.

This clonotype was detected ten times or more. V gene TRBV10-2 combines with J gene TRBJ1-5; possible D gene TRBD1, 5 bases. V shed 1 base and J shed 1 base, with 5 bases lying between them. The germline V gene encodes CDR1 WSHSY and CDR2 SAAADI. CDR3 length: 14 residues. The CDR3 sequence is CASSEWGSNQPQHF. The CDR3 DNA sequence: TGCGCCAGCAGTGAGTGGGGGAGCAATCAGCCCCAGCATTTT.